This T cell receptor (beta chain) comes out of a study of T cell clonality in common variable immunodeficiency. General study findings and limits: Compared with healthy controls, CVID subjects showed increased TCRbeta clonality, mostly in about a third. Common variable immunodeficiency TCR beta sequences reportedly had fewer deletions and N-nucleotide insertions.

Only in-frame clones appear in the TCRdb table, and some are missing; sequencing was by immunoSEQ multiplex PCR. The data show about 40,000 clones, with none appearing a single time. The sample holds many counts of this clone. Antigen unknown. The sequenced fragment ends 3 residues before the CDR3 boundary, so the rest is inferred from the germline J gene. Most patients and controls had Caucasian heritage. Heparinized whole blood, roughly 5 to 8 ml, came from each donor. The CDR3 length is 15 residues. Trimming removed 0 bases from V and 3 bases from J; junction bases left unmatched: 2. Germline V gene data show CDR1 as SGHRS and CDR2 as YFSETQ.

The sequence derives from a person aged 18 to 75 in good health. The sample was peripheral blood mononuclear cells. The chain uses TRBV5-1 and TRBJ2-5, with TRBD2 identical over 10 bases. CDR3 DNA, as far as it was read: TGCGCCAGCAGCTTGGGACTAGCGGGCGAAGAGACC. Protein: CASSLGLAGEET. The entire CDR3 reads CASSLGLAGEETQYF.